The T cell receptor (beta chain) described here comes from a study of shared clonotypes between healthy human individuals (dated by TCRdb to the early 2020s). Background for the entire study: The cohort comprised a couple of women and three men aged 18 to 49 years. For each donor, CD4 naive and CD4 memory were each given three plates, CD8 naive was given two plates, and CD8 memory was given one plate. Between about 0.8 and 9 billion PBMCs per donor were obtained by leukapheresis. To increase sequencing depth and limit assay-specific biases, different laboratories used diverse techniques to prepare libraries and sequence TCR repertoires. The study deeply sequenced blood TCR repertoires of about five healthy adults to estimate repertoire size and the extent of clonotype sharing between individuals. Findings and caveats that apply to the study as a whole: Naive subsets generally had larger estimated clonotype richness than memory subsets did. Clonotypes shared by all four sorted-subset donors showed higher generation probabilities than non-shared clonotypes. Pairwise subsampling led to the expectation that sequencing depth would affect the degree of clonotype sharing among donors. Rarefaction of sorted-subset datasets indicated incomplete sequencing despite the large sequencing depth. Sampling was limited to blood, and TCR repertoires in tissue likely differ from TCR repertoires in blood. When four donors were compared, the shared fraction of clonotypes was about 5.5% for naive CD4, less than 4% for naive CD8, roughly 2.3% for memory CD4, and around 0.4% for memory CD8. The small number of donors limited the genetic and exposure-history diversity represented.

In the case of this clone: Its antigen remains undetermined. Per-base quality was not reported, and no clone a single base away is much larger than it.

TCR CDR3 regions were amplified from genomic DNA by multiplex PCR using the deep immunoSEQ assay. Genomic DNA extracted from each cell subset was distributed evenly over all wells of several immunoSEQ 96-well plates, and each plate served as one replicate. For sorted subsets, each replicate PCR was loaded with approximately 190 ng genomic DNA, equivalent to 30,000 or so T cell genomes. Purified libraries were measured with a Qubit 3.0 fluorometer, size-checked on a Bioanalyzer 2100, and measured again with the KAPA Library Quantification kit. Every immunoSEQ 96-well plate was sequenced on a dedicated single-read 150-cycle Illumina NextSeq 550 flow cell. For the original study's pipeline: Because only junctional sequences without quality scores were contained in the immunoSEQ output, filtering matching that applied to full-length reads could not be performed. To assign V/J genes and CDR3, sequences were annotated using PyIR, a Python wrapper for IgBLAST v1.9, with IMGT germline references. Any read was removed if the V/J assignment was weak (E-value above 1e-6), the CDR3 was missing, or the read contained stop codons, out-of-frame junctions, or ambiguous translated residues. V3J clonotypes were defined as sequences sharing the same inferred V gene, J gene, and CDR3 amino acid sequence. The percentage overlap between two repertoires was calculated by dividing the number of shared unique clonotypes by the size of the smaller repertoire. Richness of each repertoire was evaluated using RTK rarefaction, the Chao1 estimator, and Recon v2.1 estimates of unobserved clonotypes. OLGA was used to compute generation probabilities for all TCRbeta clonotypes that the gDNA method yielded from a handful of donors. This immuneACCESS table, as held by TCRdb, lists in-frame sequences with V and J called but not all clones. Of the missing ones, under half trace to an unresolved V gene in checked studies; the others have no known cause. The V and J calls and clone size are taken from that table; D and trimming were inferred from the DNA. The sample profile shows 1.5 million to 2.5 million clones; over 85% of them were found once. Clones ranked in the top ten supply around 1.2% of the sample.

V sheds 3 bases and J sheds 2 bases, leaving 14 bases between their ends. Reading the germline V gene (reference sequence) gives CDR1 LNHNV and CDR2 YYDKDF. Counted from cysteine to phenylalanine, this CDR3 has 15 amino acids. This entry keeps only the CDR3 DNA: 45 bases, framed from base 1. CD8 naive samples were obtained by positive selection for CCR7 among CD45RO-negative cells, yielding a CD45RA+CCR7+ population from which TemRA cells were excluded. The donors were healthy, HIV-negative adults with no recently reported acute infections or vaccinations. Every donor was a Caucasian adult residing in Nashville, Tennessee, USA. Blood was obtained by leukapheresis, after which PBMCs were separated by Ficoll-Histopaque density gradient centrifugation and cryopreserved in liquid nitrogen vapor phase. Analytical flow cytometry was used to check the purity and quantity of every magnetically sorted T cell population. Genomic DNA was isolated from each sorted fraction and quantified by UV absorbance on a Nanodrop 2000c.

Sequenced input: naive CD8+ T cells sorted from blood. The cell subset or site label, read with the paper, signifies: CD45RA+CCR7+. This sequence uses TRBV15 and TRBJ2-7; a tentative D match to TRBD2 spans 6 bases. The TCR comes from a man between 18 and 35 years old in good health. The CDR3 in this case is CATSSTGTLAYEQYF. The DNA is as follows: TGTGCCACCAGCAGCACCGGGACTTTAGCCTACGAGCAGTACTTC.